This T cell receptor (beta chain) was captured in a study of beta chain features in type 1 diabetes. As for the study in general: When patients were set against healthy donors, age, gender and cell yields were similar.

This clone turned up a few times. Its target is unknown. Averaging about 116 mL, one heparinised blood draw came from each individual donor. Sequencing targeted expressed TCRB transcripts, as all isolated RNA had been reverse transcribed. Profiled with immunoSEQ multiplex PCR; TCRdb holds only in-frame clones, not every one. Of over 650,000 clones in the sample, roughly an eighth are singletons; the top ten hold roughly 0.04%. Study-level findings and limits: A moderate, significant TCRB CDR3 shortening appeared in type 1 diabetes across four CD4+ subsets.

The sequenced sample consisted of naive CD4+ T cells from blood. The source of this sequence is a young man with type 1 diabetes.

The CDR3 is CASSAGGYEQYF. The CDR3 DNA follows: TGTGCCAGCAGCGCCGGGGGCTACGAGCAGTACTTC. V is TRBV14 and J is TRBJ2-7; possible D gene TRBD2, 6 bases. In germline, CDR1 is SGHDN, CDR2 FVKESK. V lost 5 bases and J lost 3, with 8 bases in between. The CDR3 totals 12 residues.